This TCR beta chain emerged from a study of blood T cell repertoires in COVID-19. Sequenced by immunoSEQ multiplex PCR; TCRdb stores in-frame clones only, minus some. The sample lists about 300,000 clones; 89% were seen once. The germline CDR1 and CDR2 sequences are MNHEY and SVGAGI. This CDR3 is 15 amino acids long. J gave up 3 bases and V 6 bases, and 8 bases lay outside the gene matches. The V and J genes are TRBV6-5 and TRBJ2-7; 10 nucleotides line up with TRBD1. The sequence derives from a woman in her forties or fifties who had been exposed to COVID-19. The sample taken for sequencing was PBMCs or T cells enriched from blood (not recorded which). The CDR3 DNA reads as TGTGCCAGCAGCTTTGCCGGACAGGGGGTCTACGAGCAGTACTTC. Its translation: CASSFAGQGVYEQYF.